This TCR beta chain was sequenced during a study of stem cell transplantation in POMP-related autoinflammatory disease. The germline V gene encodes CDR1 SGHVS and CDR2 FQNEAQ. Trimming took 5 bases from V and 7 from J; bases not matched to a gene: 11. This CDR3 is built from 16 residues. TCRdb keeps only in-frame clones here, not all; method: immunoSEQ multiplex PCR. The sample includes tens of thousands of clones, roughly 91% seen only once; the top ten take about 0.69%. V gene TRBV7-8 combines with J gene TRBJ2-2; 9 nucleotides agree with TRBD2. Sequences were derived from CD4+ T cells from PBMCs, sampled after stem cell transplantation. This TCR derives from a human patient with POMP-related autoinflammation and immune dysregulation (PRAID). A subset of T cells may come from the graft donor. The chain's CDR3 is CASSGFSGSFIGELFF. For the CDR3, the DNA is TGTGCCAGCAGCGGTTTTAGCGGGAGTTTTATCGGGGAGCTGTTTTTT.